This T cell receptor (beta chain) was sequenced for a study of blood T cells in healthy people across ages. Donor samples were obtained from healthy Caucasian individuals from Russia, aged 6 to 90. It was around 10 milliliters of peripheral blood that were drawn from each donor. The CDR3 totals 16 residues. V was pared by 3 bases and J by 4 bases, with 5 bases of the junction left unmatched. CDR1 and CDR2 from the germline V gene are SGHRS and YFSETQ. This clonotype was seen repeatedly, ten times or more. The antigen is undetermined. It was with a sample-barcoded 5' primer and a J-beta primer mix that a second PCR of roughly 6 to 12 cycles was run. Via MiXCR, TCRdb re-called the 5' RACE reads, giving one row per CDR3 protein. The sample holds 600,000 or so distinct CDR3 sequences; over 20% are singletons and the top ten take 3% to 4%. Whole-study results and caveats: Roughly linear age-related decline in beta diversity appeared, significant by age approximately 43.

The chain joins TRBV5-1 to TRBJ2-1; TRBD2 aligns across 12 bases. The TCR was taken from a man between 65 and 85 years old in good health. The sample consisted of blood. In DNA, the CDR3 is TGCGCCAGCAGCTCCTCTAGCGGGAGGGCGTACAATGAGCAGTTCTTC. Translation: CASSSSSGRAYNEQFF.